This record concerns one T cell receptor (beta chain) sequence. Clones were read by immunoSEQ multiplex PCR, and TCRdb kept only the in-frame ones, dropping some. The data hold tens of thousands of clones, with roughly 91% observed a single time. This specimen comes from a study of OX40 agonist ivuxolimab in advanced cancers. The V end lost 5 bases, the J end lost 7 bases, and 26 bases lay between the germline ends. CDR1 is SGHAT and CDR2 is FQNNGV in the germline V gene. This CDR3 comprises 18 residues. The receptor was derived from an adult with an advanced solid tumor such as melanoma, head and neck, liver or kidney cancer. The material was CD4+ or CD8+ T cells sorted from blood, obtained in a trial of the OX40 agonist ivuxolimab. This rearrangement joins TRBV11-2 to TRBJ2-2; D is unresolved. CDR3 amino acids: CASSLTTGPQIKGGELFF. For the CDR3, the DNA is TGTGCCAGCAGCCTCACGACCGGGCCACAAATTAAGGGCGGGGAGCTGTTTTTT.